This T cell receptor beta chain was captured by sequencing in a study of blood T cell repertoires in COVID-19 (dated by TCRdb to the early 2020s). The study in broad terms: Samples covering the acute and convalescent phases of COVID-19 were provided by collaborators in the United States, Italy and Spain. The prospective study material was composed of cDNA or gDNA derived from T cells, B-cell-depleted T cells, or PBMCs. Subjects who had been exposed to COVID-19, were actively infected with it, or had recovered from it provided the deeply sampled blood TCRbeta repertoires that made up the dataset. The repertoires were made available in a free public database intended to serve as a resource for research on the immune response to SARS-CoV-2. The samples were drawn from the first 160 participants of the ongoing ImmuneRACE study and from 1,200 or so subjects provided by 6 global collaborators. The sample metadata nearly always contained a de-identified subject ID, COVID-19 status, age in years and sex. Where available, HLA class I and class II types were taken from metadata supplied by the sample provider and were not determined by assay-based typing.

This clone was found once. Its antigen has not been determined. The sample holds no much larger clone one base away, and base qualities are not on file. TCRbeta CDR3 regions were amplified from genomic DNA using the immunoSEQ Assay, a bias-controlled multiplex PCR. Processing in the source paper ran as follows. Within the assay, amplification of reference gene primers was used to estimate how many nucleated cells each sample contained. To quantify the absolute abundance of each unique TCRbeta CDR3 rearrangement, sequence reads were collapsed and filtered. For each sample, productive Simpson clonality was calculated by taking the square root of Simpson's diversity index across productive rearrangements. The table comes from immuneACCESS by way of TCRdb, which keeps in-frame sequences with V and J called. Part of the clones is missing from these tables; in studies checked, under half for an unresolved V gene and the rest for unknown reasons. That table is the source of V, J and clone size, and D and trimming were worked out from the DNA. In this sample the table shows some 170,000 clones, 75% to 85% of which occur a single time. The leading ten clones occupy about 11% of the sample.

The paper as a whole reports these results and caveats: The amount of clinical and demographic metadata varied by source and participant and was provided uncurated.

One collaborating source in Seattle enrolled patients while the patients were actively infected and followed the patients over time throughout the course of disease. Collaborating institutions collected whole blood in K2EDTA tubes following their own protocols. For TCRbeta analysis, collaborator samples were shipped as frozen whole blood, as isolated PBMCs, or as DNA extracted from either sample type. The CDR3 contains 13 residues, cysteine and phenylalanine counted. Only the CDR3 DNA is retained, 39 bases long and in frame from the first base. V and J lose 6 bases and 6 bases, and a span of 14 bases separates them. The germline V gene specifies MRHNA as CDR1 and SNTAGT as CDR2.

This TCR was recovered from a woman in her thirties or forties with COVID-19, enrolled during active disease. The material sequenced was peripheral blood. Rearrangement joined TRBV6-4 to TRBJ1-2; too little of a D gene remains to name it. The DNA sequence follows: TGTGCCAGCAGAGCCACTGGCGGGGATGGCTACACCTTC. The resulting protein is CASRATGGDGYTF.